This entry features one T cell receptor beta chain sequence. Only in-frame clones appear in the TCRdb table, and some are missing; sequencing was by immunoSEQ multiplex PCR. The data contain about 120,000 clones, roughly 79% of them singletons. The data are from a study of blood T cell repertoires in COVID-19. The sample taken for sequencing was peripheral blood. The clonotype was recovered from a woman older than 75 with active or convalescent COVID-19.

CDR3 sequence: CASSDRGTDTQYF. CDR3 nucleotide sequence: TGTGCCAGCAGCGATCGGGGAACAGATACGCAGTATTTT. The rearrangement links TRBV5-4 to TRBJ2-3, with D possibly TRBD2 on 5 matching bases. V lost 4 bases to trimming and J lost 3 bases, with 9 bases between them. Germline V gene sequence: CDR1 SGHNT, CDR2 YYREEE (reference sequence). The CDR3 has 13 amino acids.